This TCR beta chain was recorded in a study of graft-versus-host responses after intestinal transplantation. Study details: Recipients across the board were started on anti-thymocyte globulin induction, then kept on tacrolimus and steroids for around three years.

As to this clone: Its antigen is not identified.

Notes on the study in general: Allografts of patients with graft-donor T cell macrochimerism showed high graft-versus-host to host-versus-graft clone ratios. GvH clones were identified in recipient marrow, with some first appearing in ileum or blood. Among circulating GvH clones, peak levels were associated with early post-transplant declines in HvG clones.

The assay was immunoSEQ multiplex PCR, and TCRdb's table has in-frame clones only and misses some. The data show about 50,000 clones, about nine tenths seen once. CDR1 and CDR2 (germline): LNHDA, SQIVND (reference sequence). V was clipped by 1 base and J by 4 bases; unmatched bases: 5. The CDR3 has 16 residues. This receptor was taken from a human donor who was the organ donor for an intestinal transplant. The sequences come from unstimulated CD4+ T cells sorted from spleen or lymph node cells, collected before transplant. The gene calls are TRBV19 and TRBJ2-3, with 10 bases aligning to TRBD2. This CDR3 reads CASSIVRLAGADTQYF. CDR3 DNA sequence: TGTGCCAGTAGTATAGTAAGGCTAGCGGGAGCAGATACGCAGTATTTT.